The clone carrying this T cell receptor beta chain was counted between two and nine times. The participants were between about 18 and 95 years old and came from about two dozen US areas. Original analysis: Counts of nucleated cells, estimated from reference gene primer amplification, were obtained. The repertoire was sequenced with immunoSEQ multiplex PCR; TCRdb's copy has only in-frame clones and lacks some. V and J calls and clone size come straight from that table; D and trimming were deduced from the DNA. The table records about 320,000 clones, roughly nine tenths of them present only once. This CDR3 contains 14 residues. Germline V gives CDR1 MNHEY, CDR2 SVGEGT. V shed 5 bases, J shed 8 bases, and the junction held 6 bases outside the gene matches. This entry comes from a study of blood T cell repertoires in COVID-19. At the level of the study: Spain, Italy and the United States supplied samples that represented acute and convalescent COVID-19. PBMCs, B-cell-depleted T cells, or T cells were the source of the cDNA or gDNA that made up the material.

The V call is TRBV6-2 or TRBV6-3, the J call TRBJ1-1; 12 bases line up with TRBD1. Sequenced input: PBMCs or T cells enriched from blood (not recorded which). The receptor's source is a man aged 60 to 69 who had recovered from COVID-19. The chain's CDR3 is CASSRRDRGPEAFF. The CDR3 DNA reads as TGTGCCAGCAGTCGCCGGGACAGGGGGCCGGAAGCTTTCTTT.